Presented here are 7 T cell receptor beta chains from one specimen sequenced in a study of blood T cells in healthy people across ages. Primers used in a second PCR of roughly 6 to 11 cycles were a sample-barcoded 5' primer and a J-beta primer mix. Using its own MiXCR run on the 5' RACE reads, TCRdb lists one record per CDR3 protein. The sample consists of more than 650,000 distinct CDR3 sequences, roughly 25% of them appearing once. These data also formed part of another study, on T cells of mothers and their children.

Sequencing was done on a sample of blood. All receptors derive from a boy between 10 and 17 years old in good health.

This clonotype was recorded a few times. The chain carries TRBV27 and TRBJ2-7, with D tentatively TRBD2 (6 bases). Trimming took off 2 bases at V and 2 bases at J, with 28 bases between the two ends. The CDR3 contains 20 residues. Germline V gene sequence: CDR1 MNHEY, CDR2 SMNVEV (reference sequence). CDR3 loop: CASSLGSLRSGPISPYEQYF. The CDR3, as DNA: TGTGCCAGCAGTTTAGGGTCGCTGCGGAGCGGGCCAATATCCCCCTACGAGCAGTACTTC.

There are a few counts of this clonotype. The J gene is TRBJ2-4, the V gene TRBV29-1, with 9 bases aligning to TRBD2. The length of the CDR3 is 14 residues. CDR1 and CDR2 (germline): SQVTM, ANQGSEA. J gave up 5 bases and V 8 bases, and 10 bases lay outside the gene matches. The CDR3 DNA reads TGCAGCACAGTAGCGGGGGAGCGGGAAAACATTCAGTACTTC. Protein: CSTVAGERENIQYF.

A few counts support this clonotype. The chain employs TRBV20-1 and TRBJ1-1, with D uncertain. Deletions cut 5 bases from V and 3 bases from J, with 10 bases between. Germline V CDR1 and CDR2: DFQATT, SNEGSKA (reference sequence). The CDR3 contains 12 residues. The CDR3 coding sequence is TGCAGTGCTCCGGACGGGTACACTGAAGCTTTCTTT. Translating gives CSAPDGYTEAFF.

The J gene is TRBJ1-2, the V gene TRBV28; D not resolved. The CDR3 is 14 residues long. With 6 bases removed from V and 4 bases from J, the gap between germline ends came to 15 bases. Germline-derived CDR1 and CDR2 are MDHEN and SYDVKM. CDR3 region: CASSRPEPTYGYTF. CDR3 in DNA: TGTGCCAGCAGCCGACCAGAACCCACCTATGGCTACACCTTC.

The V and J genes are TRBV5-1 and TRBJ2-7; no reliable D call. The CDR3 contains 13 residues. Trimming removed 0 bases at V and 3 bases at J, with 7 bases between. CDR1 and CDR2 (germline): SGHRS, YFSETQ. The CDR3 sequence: CASSLALDYEQYF. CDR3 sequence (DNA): TGCGCCAGCAGCTTGGCCTTAGACTACGAGCAGTACTTC.

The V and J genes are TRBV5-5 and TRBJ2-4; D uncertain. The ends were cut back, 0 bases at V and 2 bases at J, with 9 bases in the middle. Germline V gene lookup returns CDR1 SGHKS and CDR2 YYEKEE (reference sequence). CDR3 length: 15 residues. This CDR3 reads CASSLGIETKNIQYF. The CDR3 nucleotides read TGTGCCAGCAGCTTGGGGATTGAGACCAAAAACATTCAGTACTTC.

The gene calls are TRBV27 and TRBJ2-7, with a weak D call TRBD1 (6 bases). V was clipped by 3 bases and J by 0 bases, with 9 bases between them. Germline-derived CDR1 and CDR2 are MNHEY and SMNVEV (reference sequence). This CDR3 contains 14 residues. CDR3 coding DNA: TGTGCCAGCAGTTTTGAGGGACACTCCTACGAGCAGTACTTC. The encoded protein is CASSFEGHSYEQYF.